A single sample gave rise to the 3 T cell receptor beta chains below, sequenced in a study of T cell clonality in common variable immunodeficiency. Whole-study results and caveats: In common variable immunodeficiency, TCR beta chains reportedly carried fewer deletions and N-nucleotide insertions.

Their antigens remain unidentified. Only in-frame clones appear in the TCRdb table, and some are missing; sequencing was by immunoSEQ multiplex PCR. This sample carries about 16,000 clones, none of them present only once. The sequenced sample consisted of peripheral blood mononuclear cells. The receptors here all came from a human donor with common variable immunodeficiency.

Comments on this clone: Sequencing ends 3 residues short of the CDR3 end; the germline J gene provides the rest. This chain links TRBV19 with TRBJ2-7; 10 bases agree with TRBD2. The ends lost 3 bases at V and 6 bases at J; junction bases unmatched: 8. CDR3 length: 15 residues. Looked up from germline, CDR1 is LNHDA and CDR2 is SQIVND (reference sequence). Partial CDR3 DNA: TGTGCCAGTAGTATGACAGCGGGAGGGCCGGCCGAG. It encodes CASSMTAGGPAE. In full, the CDR3 reads CASSMTAGGPAEQYF.

This clone was counted a few times. The CDR3 end lies 3 residues beyond the end of the read and is filled in from the germline J gene. This rearrangement joins TRBV6-2 or TRBV6-3 to TRBJ2-1; 7 bases align to TRBD1. Germline V gene data show CDR1 as MNHEY and CDR2 as SVGEGT. The CDR3 extends over 12 amino acids. Trimming took 6 bases from V and 9 from J; bases not matched to a gene: 5. Incomplete CDR3 DNA: TGTGCCAGCAGGACAGGGTTCCGTGAG. It is translated as CASRTGFRE. In full, the CDR3 reads CASRTGFREQFF.

The sample holds many counts of this clone. The CDR3 end is not reached by the read, which stops 3 residues before it; the germline J gene fills it in. This chain connects TRBV7-9 to TRBJ1-5; the match to TRBD1 covers 8 bases. CDR1 SEHNR and CDR2 FQNEAQ come from the germline V gene (reference sequence). The CDR3 is made up of 15 amino acids. Trimming removed 5 bases from V and 4 bases from J; junction bases left unmatched: 7. CDR3 in amino acids: CASSIAGGANQPQHF. CDR3 DNA (partial): TGTGCCAGCAGCATCGCAGGGGGCGCGAATCAGCCC. Full variable domain (missing parts from reference TRBV7-9 and TRBJ1-5): DTGVSQNPRHKITKRGQNVTFRCDPISEHNRLYWYRQTLGQGPEFLTYFQNEAQLEKSRLLSDRFSAERPKGSFSTLEIQRTEQGDSAMYLCASSIAGGANQPQHFGDGTRLSIL.